The 32 T cell receptor beta chains given below trace back to one sample, sequenced in a study of cytomegalovirus exposure and HLA in healthy donors. In the PCR, 60 Vbeta and 13 Jbeta primers were used. Sequencing was performed with immunoSEQ multiplex PCR; in TCRdb, only in-frame clones are kept and a portion is missing. The repertoire holds roughly 200,000 clones, with about four fifths as singletons. The sample consisted of PBMCs. Every receptor here comes from a man aged 40-49 years in good health and CMV-seropositive.

The genes are TRBV5-6 and TRBJ2-2; the D gene is possibly TRBD1 (5 bases). This CDR3 is built from 16 residues. V lost 0 bases and J 5 bases, leaving 14 bases between the germline ends. Looked up from germline, CDR1 is SGHDT and CDR2 is YYEEEE. The CDR3 spells CASSLGWPPGTGELFF. The DNA for the CDR3 is TGTGCCAGCAGCTTGGGTTGGCCTCCAGGGACCGGGGAGCTGTTTTTT.

Regarding this clone: The same CDR3 is also encoded by other DNA sequences in this sample. CDR3 sequence reads: CASSIRGPGNTIYF. CDR3 DNA sequence: TGTGCCAGTAGTATCAGGGGGCCTGGAAACACCATATATTTT. The J gene is TRBJ1-3, the V gene TRBV19, with 8 positions matching TRBD1. The CDR3 covers 14 residues. The V gene end was trimmed by 3 bases and the J gene end by 2 bases; junction bases not matched to a gene: 0. CDR1 and CDR2 from the germline V gene are LNHDA and SQIVND (reference sequence).

This sequence joins TRBV5-1 and TRBJ2-5; D unresolved. V dropped 4 bases and J dropped 1 base, with 11 bases sitting between them. Germline V gene data show CDR1 as SGHRS and CDR2 as YFSETQ. This CDR3 has 14 amino acids. The CDR3 DNA is TGCGCCAGCAGCCACCGTCACTTCCAAGAGACCCAGTACTTC. This gives the protein CASSHRHFQETQYF.

The V call is TRBV25-1, the J call TRBJ1-3; 10 bases are a match to TRBD1. Germline V CDR1 and CDR2: MGHDK, SYGVNS. The CDR3 runs 15 residues. After removal of 6 bases from V and 4 bases from J, the junction contained 6 bases not matched to a gene. This chain's CDR3 is CASRAGTGVGNTIYF. CDR3 DNA: TGTGCCAGCAGGGCGGGGACAGGGGTCGGAAACACCATATATTTT.

The genes are TRBV9 and TRBJ1-2; TRBD1 might be the D (6 bases). V lost 2 bases and J lost 4, with 18 bases in between. The germline gives CDR1 SGDLS, CDR2 YYNGEE. This CDR3 spans 16 amino acids. The CDR3 reads CASSVLTTGSGYGYTF. CDR3 bases: TGTGCCAGCAGCGTCCTCACCACAGGGTCCGGCTATGGCTACACCTTC.

The chain uses TRBV18 and TRBJ1-1; a possible D gene is TRBD1 (5 bases). The V end was cut by 4 bases, the J end by 3 bases, with 12 bases between. The CDR3 runs to 14 residues. In germline, CDR1 is KGHSH, CDR2 LQKENI. DNA of the CDR3: TGTGCCAGCTCACTCACTGACAGCGACACTGAAGCTTTCTTT. Protein sequence: CASSLTDSDTEAFF.

The CDR3 nucleotides read TGTGCCAGCAGCTTCGGGACAGGACCCTACGAGCAGTACTTC. Protein sequence: CASSFGTGPYEQYF. This chain uses TRBV5-6 with TRBJ2-5; 8 bases fit TRBD1. Near its end, the DNA agrees better with TRBJ2-7, so the J call may be wrong. CDR3 length equals 14 residues. Per the germline V gene, CDR1 is SGHDT and CDR2 is YYEEEE.

This rearrangement joins TRBV10-2 to TRBJ1-1, with 7 bases identical to TRBD1. J was trimmed by 2 bases and V by 2 bases; bases with no gene match: 5. Germline CDR1 and CDR2: WSHSY and SAAADI. The CDR3 has 15 amino acids. CDR3 region: CASSELGTANTEAFF. CDR3 nucleotides: TGCGCCAGCAGTGAGCTGGGGACAGCCAACACTGAAGCTTTCTTT.

J is TRBJ2-3 and V is TRBV18; D is undetermined. There are 13 residues in the CDR3. Trimming took off 3 bases at V and 5 bases at J, with 9 bases between the two ends. Per the germline V gene, CDR1 is KGHSH and CDR2 is LQKENI. In nucleotides, the CDR3 is TGTGCCAGCTCACCGAACGACTTAGATACGCAGTATTTT. Its translation: CASSPNDLDTQYF.

This CDR3 is CASRRQGLRYTEAFF. Written as DNA, the CDR3 is TGTGCCAGCAGACGACAGGGCTTGCGGTACACTGAAGCTTTCTTT. V usage is TRBV6-5 and J usage is TRBJ1-1, with 7 bases lining up with TRBD1. The CDR3 contains 15 residues. Germline-derived CDR1 and CDR2 are MNHEY and SVGAGI. V was clipped by 6 bases and J by 3 bases; unmatched bases: 10.

The chain employs TRBV5-1 and TRBJ2-1; 7 bases map to TRBD2. Germline V gene lookup returns CDR1 SGHRS and CDR2 YFSETQ. After removal of 6 bases from V and 7 bases from J, the junction contained 10 bases not matched to a gene. This CDR3 spans 14 amino acids. CDR3 nucleotide sequence: TGCGCCAGCACCCCCGGGCAGGGAGGGAATGAGCAGTTCTTC. This translates into CASTPGQGGNEQFF. The whole variable domain, remainder taken from reference TRBV5-1 and TRBJ2-1, is KAGVTQTPRYLIKTRGQQVTLSCSPISGHRSVSWYQQTPGQGLQFLFEYFSETQRNKGNFPGRFSGRQFSNSRSEMNVSTLELGDSALYLCASTPGQGGNEQFFGPGTRLTVL.

The gene calls are TRBV5-1 and TRBJ1-1; 9 nucleotides line up with TRBD1. V lost 0 bases to trimming and J lost 8 bases; unmatched junction nucleotides: 5. This CDR3 spans 14 amino acids. Germline values: CDR1 SGHRS, CDR2 YFSETQ. The CDR3 nucleotides are TGCGCCAGCAGCTTGGGTACAGGGGGCAACGAAGCTTTCTTT. This codes for CASSLGTGGNEAFF.

The V gene is TRBV20-1, the J gene TRBJ2-5; unclear D gene. The J call could be wrong; TRBJ2-7 is a better fit for the DNA end. From germline, CDR1 is DFQATT and CDR2 SNEGSKA (reference sequence). The CDR3 has 11 residues. The CDR3 DNA sequence: TGCAGTGCTAGAGGAGAATACGAGCAGTACTTC. Protein product: CSARGEYEQYF.

The chain links TRBV6-1 to TRBJ2-3; tentatively, D is TRBD2 (5 bases). The V gene's germline CDR1 is MNHNS and CDR2 SASEGT. This CDR3 has 15 amino acids. V lost 6 bases, J lost 3 bases, and 16 bases lay in between. The CDR3 region is CASSYGREPTDTQYF. DNA of the CDR3: TGTGCCAGCAGCTACGGACGGGAACCTACAGATACGCAGTATTTT.

In this sample, this clone turned up once. The CDR3 region is CASTADNAGGRGYTF. The DNA for the CDR3 is TGTGCCAGCACCGCGGACAACGCAGGGGGCAGGGGCTACACCTTC. The chain links TRBV28 to TRBJ1-2, with 8 bases that match TRBD1. The CDR3 covers 15 residues. V gave up 7 bases and J gave up 8 bases; unmatched junction bases: 15. Per germline, CDR1 MDHEN and CDR2 SYDVKM.

This chain connects TRBV6-5 to TRBJ2-1; TRBD2 agrees at 9 bases. This CDR3 contains 16 residues. Germline V gene sequence: CDR1 MNHEY, CDR2 SVGAGI. J was trimmed by 7 bases and V by 2 bases; bases with no gene match: 9. The CDR3 region is CASSYLAGGLGNEQFF. CDR3 nucleotide sequence: TGTGCCAGCAGTTACCTTGCGGGAGGGCTGGGGAATGAGCAGTTCTTC.

The genes are TRBV7-8 and TRBJ2-7; the match to TRBD2 covers 10 bases. CDR3 size: 16 residues. The germline V gene has CDR1 SGHVS and CDR2 FQNEAQ. V shed 0 bases, J shed 4 bases, and the junction held 6 bases outside the gene matches. CDR3 protein: CASSLAAAGGPYEQYF. The DNA of the CDR3 is TGTGCCAGCAGCTTAGCAGCAGCGGGAGGGCCTTACGAGCAGTACTTC.

The chain links TRBV6-9 to TRBJ1-2, with D uncertain. The CDR3 spans 14 residues. V was trimmed by 0 bases and J by 8 bases, leaving 13 bases between them. Germline V CDR1 and CDR2: MNHGY, SVAAGI. As DNA, the CDR3 is TGTGCCAGCAGTTATTCGAAAAGCGCCTCAGGCTACACCTTC. The encoded protein is CASSYSKSASGYTF.

This clone was picked up one time. The rearrangement joins TRBV13 to TRBJ2-1; TRBD2 might be the D (6 bases). Per the germline V gene, CDR1 is PRHDT and CDR2 is FYEKMQ (reference sequence). This CDR3 contains 15 residues. The germline V and J ends were trimmed by 5 bases and 6 bases, with 17 bases remaining between them. CDR3 residues: CASSRGRGRFNEQFF. CDR3 nucleotides: TGTGCCAGCAGCCGAGGACGAGGGAGGTTCAATGAGCAGTTCTTC. Full variable domain (outside the CDR3, taken from reference TRBV13 and TRBJ2-1): AAGVIQSPRHLIKEKRETATLKCYPIPRHDTVYWYQQGPGQDPQFLISFYEKMQSDKGSIPDRFSAQQFSDYHSELNMSSLELGDSALYFCASSRGRGRFNEQFFGPGTRLTVL.

This rearrangement joins TRBV19 to TRBJ2-5, with 10 bases fitting TRBD1. V shed 6 bases and J 1 base; nucleotides not matched to a gene: 8. From germline, CDR1 is LNHDA and CDR2 SQIVND (reference sequence). The CDR3 is made up of 16 amino acids. CDR3 amino acids: CASSPGGQGSQETQYF. The CDR3 coding sequence is TGTGCCAGTAGCCCGGGGGGACAGGGGTCCCAAGAGACCCAGTACTTC.

This sequence joins TRBV6-1 and TRBJ2-7; D unclear. The ends were cut back, 5 bases at V and 0 bases at J, with 14 bases in the middle. Germline loops: CDR1 MNHNS, CDR2 SASEGT. CDR3 length: 15 amino acids. CDR3 nucleotides: TGTGCCAGCAGTCACCGTACAGTAAGCTCCTACGAGCAGTACTTC. It translates to CASSHRTVSSYEQYF.

The genes are TRBV9 and TRBJ2-7; TRBD2 might be the D (6 bases). The germline V gene encodes CDR1 SGDLS and CDR2 YYNGEE. The CDR3 contains 15 residues. V was clipped by 2 bases and J by 3 bases, with 15 bases between them. The CDR3 loop reads CASSVGGGVGYEQYF. The CDR3, as DNA: TGTGCCAGCAGCGTGGGAGGAGGGGTCGGCTACGAGCAGTACTTC.

This chain connects TRBV9 to TRBJ2-7, with 8 bases lining up with TRBD1. Trimming cost V 1 base and J 7 bases; bases outside gene matches: 7. This CDR3 has 14 amino acids. Germline CDR1 and CDR2: SGDLS and YYNGEE. The CDR3 coding sequence is TGTGCCAGCAGCGTAATGGACAGGGAAAAGGAGCAGTACTTC. As protein: CASSVMDREKEQYF.

The rearrangement uses TRBV27 and TRBJ2-7, with D unclear. Germline loops: CDR1 MNHEY, CDR2 SMNVEV (reference sequence). This CDR3 contains 13 residues. The germline V and J ends were trimmed by 0 bases and 4 bases, with 7 bases remaining between them. CDR3 in DNA: TGTGCCAGCAGTTTATCCGCAGTTTACGAGCAGTACTTC. Protein sequence: CASSLSAVYEQYF.

The chain employs TRBV6-4 and TRBJ2-2, with 8 bases aligning to TRBD2. The CDR3 has 14 amino acids. Germline CDR1 reads MRHNA; CDR2 reads SNTAGT. The J segment lost 2 bases and the V segment lost 7 bases, leaving 3 bases of the junction unmatched. The CDR3 nucleotides read TGTGCCAGCAAGCGGGAGCCCAACACCGGGGAGCTGTTTTTT. Protein: CASKREPNTGELFF.

The chain carries TRBV11-3 and TRBJ2-5; 8 bases line up with TRBD2. The CDR3 has 14 residues. Unmatched junction bases numbered 8, after V lost 6 bases and J lost 5 bases. Per the germline V gene, CDR1 is SGHNT and CDR2 is YENEEA. Written as DNA, the CDR3 is TGTGCCAGCAGGAGTAGCGGGACTTCGGAGACCCAGTACTTC. Residues: CASRSSGTSETQYF.

J is TRBJ2-7 and V is TRBV30, with TRBD2 matching 7 bases. This CDR3 comprises 14 residues. CDR1 and CDR2 (germline): GTSNPN, SVGIG (reference sequence). With V trimmed by 3 bases and J by 3 bases, 8 bases remained unmatched. The CDR3 DNA reads as TGTGCCTGGAGGTCGGCAGGGAGGGGCTACGAGCAGTACTTC. This encodes CAWRSAGRGYEQYF.

The chain has TRBV27 and TRBJ2-6; TRBD1 matches at 8 bases. Trimming took 4 bases from V and 4 from J; bases not matched to a gene: 3. This CDR3 is built from 15 residues. Germline values: CDR1 MNHEY, CDR2 SMNVEV (reference sequence). The CDR3 loop is CASSSGGSGANVLTF. The CDR3 DNA follows: TGTGCCAGCAGTTCAGGGGGCTCGGGGGCCAACGTCCTGACTTTC.

The chain links TRBV6-5 to TRBJ1-1, with 8 bases aligning to TRBD1. Looked up from germline, CDR1 is MNHEY and CDR2 is SVGAGI. The CDR3 loop spans 14 amino acids. Trimming took 6 bases from V and 4 from J; bases not matched to a gene: 7. CDR3 bases: TGTGCCAGCAGAGACGACAGGGGATCCACTGAAGCTTTCTTT. Protein: CASRDDRGSTEAFF.

This clone has just one count. The rearrangement joins TRBV2 to TRBJ2-7; D perhaps matches TRBD2 (6 bases). This CDR3 has 12 amino acids. V dropped 8 bases and J dropped 4 bases, with 12 bases sitting between them. The germline V gene has CDR1 SNHLY and CDR2 FYNNEI. CDR3 loop: CASAAGFYEQYF. DNA of the CDR3: TGTGCCAGCGCAGCGGGCTTTTACGAGCAGTACTTC.

The V call is TRBV14, the J call TRBJ2-5; 7 nucleotides match TRBD2. V lost 4 bases and J lost 4; bases outside the gene matches: 9. Germline CDR1 SGHDN, CDR2 FVKESK. The CDR3 is made up of 15 amino acids. The CDR3 sequence is CASSLGRGVRETQYF. CDR3 sequence (DNA): TGTGCCAGCAGCCTCGGACGGGGGGTACGAGAGACCCAGTACTTC.

This clone was seen only a few times. The chain carries TRBV5-1 and TRBJ2-1, with TRBD2 identical over 9 bases. CDR3 size: 15 residues. With 5 bases clipped from V and 4 bases from J, the junction kept 7 bases outside the gene matches. The germline CDR1 and CDR2 sequences are SGHRS and YFSETQ. The CDR3 nucleotides read TGCGCCAGCAGACGAGCGGGAGGTACGTACAATGAGCAGTTCTTC. It yields the protein CASRRAGGTYNEQFF. Full variable domain (outside the CDR3, taken from reference TRBV5-1 and TRBJ2-1): KAGVTQTPRYLIKTRGQQVTLSCSPISGHRSVSWYQQTPGQGLQFLFEYFSETQRNKGNFPGRFSGRQFSNSRSEMNVSTLELGDSALYLCASRRAGGTYNEQFFGPGTRLTVL.